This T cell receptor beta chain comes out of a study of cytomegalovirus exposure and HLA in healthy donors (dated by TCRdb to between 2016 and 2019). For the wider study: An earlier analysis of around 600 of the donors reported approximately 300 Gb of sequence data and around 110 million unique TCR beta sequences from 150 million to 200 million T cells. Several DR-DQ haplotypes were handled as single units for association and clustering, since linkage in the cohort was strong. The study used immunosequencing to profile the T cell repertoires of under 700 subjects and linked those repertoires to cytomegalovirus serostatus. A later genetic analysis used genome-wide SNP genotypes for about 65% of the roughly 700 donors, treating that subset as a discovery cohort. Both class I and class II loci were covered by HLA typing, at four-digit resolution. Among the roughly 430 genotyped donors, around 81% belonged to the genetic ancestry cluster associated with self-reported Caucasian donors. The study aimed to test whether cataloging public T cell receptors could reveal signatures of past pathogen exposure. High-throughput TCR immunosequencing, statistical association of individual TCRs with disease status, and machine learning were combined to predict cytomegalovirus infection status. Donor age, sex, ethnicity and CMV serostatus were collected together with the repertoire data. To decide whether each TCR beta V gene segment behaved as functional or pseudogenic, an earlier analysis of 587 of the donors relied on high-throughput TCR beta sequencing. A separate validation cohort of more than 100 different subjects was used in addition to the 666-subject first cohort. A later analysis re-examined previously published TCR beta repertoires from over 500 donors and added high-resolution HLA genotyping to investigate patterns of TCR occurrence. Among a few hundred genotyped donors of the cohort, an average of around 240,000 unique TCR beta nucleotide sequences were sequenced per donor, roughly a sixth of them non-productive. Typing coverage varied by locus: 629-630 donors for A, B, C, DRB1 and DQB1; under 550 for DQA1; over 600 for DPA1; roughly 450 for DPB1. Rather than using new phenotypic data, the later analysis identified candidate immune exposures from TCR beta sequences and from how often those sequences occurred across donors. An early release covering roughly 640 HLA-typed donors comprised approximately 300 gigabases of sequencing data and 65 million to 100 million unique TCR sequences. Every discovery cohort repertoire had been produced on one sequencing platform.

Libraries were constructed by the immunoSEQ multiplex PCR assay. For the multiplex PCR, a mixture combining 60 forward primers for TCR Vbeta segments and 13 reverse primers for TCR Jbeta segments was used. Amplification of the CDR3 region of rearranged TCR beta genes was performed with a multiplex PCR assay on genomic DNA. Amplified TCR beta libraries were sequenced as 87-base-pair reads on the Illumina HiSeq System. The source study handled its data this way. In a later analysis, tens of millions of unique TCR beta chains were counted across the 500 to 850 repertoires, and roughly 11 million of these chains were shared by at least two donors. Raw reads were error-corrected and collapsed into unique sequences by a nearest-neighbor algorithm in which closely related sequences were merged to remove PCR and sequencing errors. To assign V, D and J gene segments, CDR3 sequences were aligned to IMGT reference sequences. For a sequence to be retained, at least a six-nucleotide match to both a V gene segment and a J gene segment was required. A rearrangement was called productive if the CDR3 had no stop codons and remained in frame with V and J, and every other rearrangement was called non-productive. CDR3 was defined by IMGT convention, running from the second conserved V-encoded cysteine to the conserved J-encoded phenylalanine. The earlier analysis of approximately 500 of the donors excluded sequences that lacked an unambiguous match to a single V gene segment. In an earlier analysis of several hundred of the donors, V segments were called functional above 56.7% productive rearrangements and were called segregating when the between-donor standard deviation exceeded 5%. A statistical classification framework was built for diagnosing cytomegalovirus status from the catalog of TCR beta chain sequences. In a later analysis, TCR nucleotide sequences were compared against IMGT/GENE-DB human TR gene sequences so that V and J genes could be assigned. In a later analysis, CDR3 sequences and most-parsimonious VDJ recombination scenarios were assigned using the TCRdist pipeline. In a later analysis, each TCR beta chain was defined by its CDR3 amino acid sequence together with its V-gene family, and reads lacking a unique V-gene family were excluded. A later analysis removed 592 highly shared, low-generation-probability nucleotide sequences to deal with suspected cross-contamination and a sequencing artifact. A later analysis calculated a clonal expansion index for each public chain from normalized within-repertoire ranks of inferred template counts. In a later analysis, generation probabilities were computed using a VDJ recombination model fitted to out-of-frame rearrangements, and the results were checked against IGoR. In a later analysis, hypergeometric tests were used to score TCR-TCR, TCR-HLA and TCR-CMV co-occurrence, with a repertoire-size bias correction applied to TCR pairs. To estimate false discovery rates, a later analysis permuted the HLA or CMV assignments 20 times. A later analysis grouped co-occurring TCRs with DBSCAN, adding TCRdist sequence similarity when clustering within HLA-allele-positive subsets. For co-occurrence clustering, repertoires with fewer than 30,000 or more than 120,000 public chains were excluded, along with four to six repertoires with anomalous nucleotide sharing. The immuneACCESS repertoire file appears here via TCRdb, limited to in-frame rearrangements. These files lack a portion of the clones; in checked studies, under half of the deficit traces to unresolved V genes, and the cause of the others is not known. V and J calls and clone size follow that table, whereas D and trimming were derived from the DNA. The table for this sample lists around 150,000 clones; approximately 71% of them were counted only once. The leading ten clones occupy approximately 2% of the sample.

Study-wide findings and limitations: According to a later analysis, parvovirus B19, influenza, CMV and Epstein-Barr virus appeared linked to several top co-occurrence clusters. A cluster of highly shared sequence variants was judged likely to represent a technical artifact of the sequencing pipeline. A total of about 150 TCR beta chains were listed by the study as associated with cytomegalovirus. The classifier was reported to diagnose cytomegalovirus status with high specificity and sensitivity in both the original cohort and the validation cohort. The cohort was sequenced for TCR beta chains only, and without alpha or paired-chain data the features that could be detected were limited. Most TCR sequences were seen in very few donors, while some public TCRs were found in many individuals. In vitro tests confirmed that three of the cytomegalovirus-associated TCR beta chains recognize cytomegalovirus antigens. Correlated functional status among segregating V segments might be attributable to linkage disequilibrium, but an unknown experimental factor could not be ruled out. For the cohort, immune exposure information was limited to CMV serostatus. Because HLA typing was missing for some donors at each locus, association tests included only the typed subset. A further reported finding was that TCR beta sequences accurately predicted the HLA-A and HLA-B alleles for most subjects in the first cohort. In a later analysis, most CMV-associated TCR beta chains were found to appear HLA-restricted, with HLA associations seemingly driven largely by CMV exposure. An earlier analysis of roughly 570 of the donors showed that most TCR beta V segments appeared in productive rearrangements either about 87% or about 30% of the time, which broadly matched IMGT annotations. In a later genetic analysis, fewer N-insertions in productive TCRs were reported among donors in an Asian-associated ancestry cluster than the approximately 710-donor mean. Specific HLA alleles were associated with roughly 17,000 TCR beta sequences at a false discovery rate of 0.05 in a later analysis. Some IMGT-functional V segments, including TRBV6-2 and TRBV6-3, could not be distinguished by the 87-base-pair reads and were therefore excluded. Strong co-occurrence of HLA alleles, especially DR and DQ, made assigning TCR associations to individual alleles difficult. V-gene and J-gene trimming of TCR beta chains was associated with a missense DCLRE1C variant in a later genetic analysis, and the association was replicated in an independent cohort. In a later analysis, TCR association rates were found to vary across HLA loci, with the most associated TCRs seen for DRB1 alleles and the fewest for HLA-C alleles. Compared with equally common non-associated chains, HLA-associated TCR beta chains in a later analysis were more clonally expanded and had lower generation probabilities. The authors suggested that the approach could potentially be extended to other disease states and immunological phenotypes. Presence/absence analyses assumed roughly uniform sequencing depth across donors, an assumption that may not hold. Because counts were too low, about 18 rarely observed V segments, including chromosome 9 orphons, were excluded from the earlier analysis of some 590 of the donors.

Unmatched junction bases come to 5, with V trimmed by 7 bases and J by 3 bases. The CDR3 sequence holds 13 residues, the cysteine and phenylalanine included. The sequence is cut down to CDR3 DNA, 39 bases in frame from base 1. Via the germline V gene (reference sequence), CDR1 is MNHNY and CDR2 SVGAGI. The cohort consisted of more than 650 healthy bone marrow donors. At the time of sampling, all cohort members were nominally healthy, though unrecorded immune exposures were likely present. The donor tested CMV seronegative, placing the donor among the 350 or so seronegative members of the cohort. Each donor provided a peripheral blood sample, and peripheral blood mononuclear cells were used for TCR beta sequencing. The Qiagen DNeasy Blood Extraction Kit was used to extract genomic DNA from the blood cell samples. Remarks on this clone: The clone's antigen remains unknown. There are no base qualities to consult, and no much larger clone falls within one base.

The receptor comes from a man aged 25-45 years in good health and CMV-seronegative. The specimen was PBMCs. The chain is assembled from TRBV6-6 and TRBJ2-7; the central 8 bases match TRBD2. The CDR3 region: CASTLTSDYEQYF. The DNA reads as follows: TGTGCCAGCACCTTGACTAGCGACTACGAGCAGTACTTC.